The sequence of this T cell receptor (beta chain) was determined in a study of blood T cell repertoires in COVID-19. Study-level background: Samples representing acute and convalescent COVID-19 were sourced from the United States, Italy and Spain.

As originally analysed: Reference gene primer amplification yielded estimated nucleated cell counts. The data were produced by immunoSEQ multiplex PCR, yet TCRdb's version contains in-frame clones alone and is incomplete. The D gene and trimming were derived from the DNA, and the V and J assignments and clone size from that table. The table lists more than 65,000 clones, 85% of them singletons. V lost 0 bases to trimming and J lost 6 bases, with 14 bases between them. Germline assignment: CDR1 GTSNPN and CDR2 SVGIG (reference sequence). This CDR3 comprises 14 residues. The TCR originated in an older man with acute or convalescent COVID-19. Sequenced input: peripheral blood. The chain joins TRBV30 to TRBJ1-1, with D perhaps TRBD1 (5 bases). CDR3 nucleotides: TGTGCCTGGAGTGTACTGAGGGAGGGGTCTGAAGCTTTCTTT. Its translation: CAWSVLREGSEAFF.